Listed here are 4 T cell receptor beta chains from one sample, sequenced in a study of long-term antiretroviral therapy in people with HIV. The immunoSEQ assay was v3.0, run at survey level. Sequencing was performed with immunoSEQ multiplex PCR; in TCRdb, only in-frame clones are kept and a portion is missing. The sample records about 21,000 clones, about four fifths being singletons. This material consisted of unsorted PBMCs, taken 0.2 years after starting antiretroviral therapy. The receptors shown here come from a woman aged 30 to 39 with HIV.

The chain couples TRBV5-6 to TRBJ2-2; perhaps TRBD1 as D (5 bases). Deletions cut 1 base from V and 2 bases from J, with 9 bases between. The CDR3 is made up of 15 amino acids. Per germline, CDR1 SGHDT and CDR2 YYEEEE. Written as DNA, the CDR3 is TGTGCCAGCAGCTTGCCAGGGAAAAACACCGGGGAGCTGTTTTTT. This gives the protein CASSLPGKNTGELFF.

The gene calls are TRBV7-9 and TRBJ2-5, with 7 bases that match TRBD2. The CDR3 is made up of 14 amino acids. Germline V CDR1 and CDR2: SEHNR, FQNEAQ (reference sequence). V gave up 7 bases and J gave up 5 bases; unmatched junction bases: 10. CDR3 coding DNA: TGTGCCAGCAAAGGCGGAAGGGAGGGTGAGACCCAGTACTTC. Translation: CASKGGREGETQYF.

This clone was recorded once. V is TRBV27 and J is TRBJ1-1; D is perhaps TRBD1 (6 bases). This CDR3 has 16 amino acids. Trimming took off 5 bases at V and 10 bases at J, with 26 bases between the two ends. Germline V gives CDR1 MNHEY, CDR2 SMNVEV (reference sequence). CDR3 nucleotides: TGTGCCAGCAGTCCAAACAGCGGGGGGGGCCGTCTTCGAGCTTTCTTT. It is translated as CASSPNSGGGRLRAFF.

The chain couples TRBV7-8 to TRBJ2-3; TRBD2 matches at 8 bases. Unmatched junction bases numbered 9, after V lost 5 bases and J lost 2 bases. From germline, CDR1 is SGHVS and CDR2 FQNEAQ. The CDR3 is made up of 16 amino acids. The CDR3 reads CASSLDLAGPTDTQYF. In DNA, the CDR3 is TGTGCCAGCAGCCTGGACCTAGCGGGCCCCACAGATACGCAGTATTTT.